The next 25 T cell receptor beta chains were all read from a single sample in a study of blood T cells in healthy people across ages. It was with a sample-barcoded 5' primer and a J-beta primer mix that a second PCR of roughly 7 to 12 cycles was run. TCRdb ran MiXCR on the 5' RACE reads and lists one entry per CDR3 protein. Here the sample spans over 1,500,000 distinct CDR3 sequences, roughly 43% being singletons. The sequenced sample consisted of blood. These receptors all come from a human donor in good health.

This clonotype has a handful of counts. The chain links TRBV5-1 to TRBJ2-7, with D possibly being TRBD2 (5 bases). Trimming pared 7 bases from V and 4 bases from J, leaving 12 bases between. The CDR3 covers 12 residues. Germline assignment: CDR1 SGHRS and CDR2 YFSETQ. The DNA of the CDR3 is TGCGCCAGCGGCAATGGGGAGTACGAGCAGTACTTC. It yields the protein CASGNGEYEQYF. The full variable domain, its missing parts supplied by reference TRBV5-1 and TRBJ2-7, is KAGVTQTPRYLIKTRGQQVTLSCSPISGHRSVSWYQQTPGQGLQFLFEYFSETQRNKGNFPGRFSGRQFSNSRSEMNVSTLELGDSALYLCASGNGEYEQYFGPGTRLTVT.

In the case of this clonotype: One end of the junction fails to match germline, which may point to a read error. V gene TRBV9 combines with J gene TRBJ2-1, with a weak D call TRBD2 (6 bases). Germline loops: CDR1 SGDLS, CDR2 YYNGEE. CDR3 length equals 16 residues. The DNA of the CDR3 is TGTGCCCGCAGCGTTAGCGGAACACTCTCCTACAATGAACAGTTCTTC. Translating gives CARSVSGTLSYNEQFF.

The sample holds one count of this clonotype. The chain combines TRBV12-3 or TRBV12-4 with TRBJ2-1; D is tentatively TRBD1 or TRBD2 (6 bases each). This CDR3 has 16 amino acids. Trimming stripped 3 bases from V and 3 bases from J, with 15 bases between. DNA for the CDR3: TGTGCCAGCAGTTTTCGAACGGGGGCCGTCTACAATGAGCAGTTCTTC. Amino acids: CASSFRTGAVYNEQFF.

This clonotype was counted only a few times. This chain uses TRBV15 with TRBJ2-7, with 8 bases aligning to TRBD1. J lost 4 bases, V lost 5 bases, and 7 bases had no gene match. Germline lookup yields CDR1 LNHNV and CDR2 YYDKDF (reference sequence). CDR3 size: 14 residues. The CDR3 region is CATSGGTGGYEQYF. CDR3 sequence (DNA): TGTGCCACCAGCGGAGGGACAGGTGGATACGAGCAGTACTTC.

This clonotype was recorded a few times. V and J are TRBV5-6 and TRBJ2-7; no definite D call. V was clipped by 2 bases and J by 2 bases, with 8 bases between them. The CDR3 covers 13 residues. CDR1 is SGHDT, CDR2 YYEEEE, per germline. The CDR3: CASSFQAAYEQYF. CDR3 in DNA: TGTGCCAGCAGCTTCCAGGCCGCCTACGAGCAGTACTTC.

This clonotype was observed once. V usage is TRBV11-3 and J usage is TRBJ1-3; 7 bases fit TRBD1. V lost 4 bases to trimming and J lost 5 bases; unmatched junction nucleotides: 2. This CDR3 region has 13 residues. In germline, CDR1 is SGHNT, CDR2 YENEEA. CDR3 protein: CASSSGQRNTIYF. In nucleotides, the CDR3 is TGTGCCAGCAGCTCGGGACAGCGAAACACCATATATTTT.

This clonotype showed up just a few times. The chain is built from TRBV28 and TRBJ2-3, with no clear D. Germline V lookup: CDR1 MDHEN, CDR2 SYDVKM. CDR3 size: 13 residues. V gave up 6 bases and J gave up 2 bases, with 9 bases separating them. The CDR3: CASRGQATDTQYF. CDR3 sequence (DNA): TGTGCCAGCAGAGGGCAGGCCACAGATACGCAGTATTTT.

Notes on this clonotype: Mismatch with germline at one junction end may stem from a read error. This rearrangement joins TRBV9 to TRBJ2-1; tentative D call: TRBD1 (6 bases). Looked up from germline, CDR1 is SGDLS and CDR2 is YYNGEE. This CDR3 comprises 15 residues. CDR3 residues: CAGSVEGVKYNEQFF. The CDR3 DNA reads as TGTGCCGGCAGCGTAGAGGGGGTGAAATACAATGAGCAGTTCTTC.

This rearrangement joins TRBV27 to TRBJ1-2; 9 bases are a match to TRBD1. The CDR3 extends over 14 amino acids. V gave up 3 bases and J gave up 4 bases; unmatched junction bases: 3. CDR1 is MNHEY, CDR2 SMNVEV, per germline (reference sequence). The CDR3 here is CASSFDRGVYGYTF. The CDR3, as DNA: TGTGCCAGCAGTTTCGACAGGGGGGTCTATGGCTACACCTTC.

V gene TRBV15 combines with J gene TRBJ2-3; 8 nucleotides align to TRBD1. With 0 bases clipped from V and 1 base from J, the junction kept 3 bases outside the gene matches. Germline V gives CDR1 LNHNV, CDR2 YYDKDF (reference sequence). The CDR3 runs 16 residues. The CDR3 DNA is TGTGCCACCAGCAGAGAGACAGGGGAAGGCACAGATACGCAGTATTTT. Translated, it gives CATSRETGEGTDTQYF.

The chain links TRBV20-1 to TRBJ2-3, with 12 bases identical to TRBD2. CDR3 size: 15 residues. The V gene's germline CDR1 is DFQATT and CDR2 SNEGSKA (reference sequence). V shed 5 bases, J shed 7 bases, and the junction held 10 bases outside the gene matches. The CDR3 loop is CSADPLAGGDYTQYF. CDR3 sequence (DNA): TGCAGTGCTGACCCTCTAGCGGGGGGGGATTATACGCAGTATTTT.

The DNA for the CDR3 is TGTGCCAGCAGCAAGGGGGGGGAGTTAGACTATGGCTACACCTTC. It yields the protein CASSKGGELDYGYTF. This sequence joins TRBV7-2 and TRBJ1-2; TRBD1 is a possible D gene (6 bases). V was clipped by 5 bases and J by 3 bases, with 16 bases between them. Germline loops: CDR1 SGHTA, CDR2 FQGNSA. CDR3 size: 15 residues.

This clonotype has a handful of counts. This CDR3 reads CASTRFQGSGANVLTF. CDR3 nucleotide sequence: TGTGCCAGCACCCGATTCCAGGGTTCTGGGGCCAACGTCCTGACTTTC. The J gene is TRBJ2-6, the V gene TRBV12-3 or TRBV12-4, with D possibly TRBD1 on 5 matching bases. The V gene lost 7 bases and the J gene lost 1 base, with 14 bases spanning the gap. CDR3 length: 16 amino acids.

V and J are TRBV4-3 and TRBJ2-5; D might be TRBD1 (7 bases). This CDR3 has 16 residues. CDR1 LGHNA and CDR2 YSLEER come from the germline V gene. The V end was cut by 0 bases, the J end by 4 bases, with 15 bases between. Here the CDR3 reads CASSQDHQGGRETQYF. As DNA, the CDR3 is TGCGCCAGCAGCCAAGATCATCAGGGGGGCCGAGAGACCCAGTACTTC.

The rearrangement joins TRBV27 to TRBJ2-1; 14 bases line up with TRBD2. V lost 2 bases and J lost 9; bases outside the gene matches: 6. Germline V gene sequence: CDR1 MNHEY, CDR2 SMNVEV (reference sequence). The CDR3 runs to 16 residues. CDR3 sequence: CASSLRLAGGPREQFF. CDR3 sequence (DNA): TGTGCCAGCAGTTTACGACTAGCGGGGGGGCCGCGTGAGCAGTTCTTC.

The chain is built from TRBV7-9 and TRBJ2-3; the D gene is possibly TRBD1 (5 bases). Trimming pared 1 base from V and 3 bases from J, leaving 17 bases between. CDR3 length equals 17 residues. Looked up from germline, CDR1 is SEHNR and CDR2 is FQNEAQ (reference sequence). The CDR3 DNA is TGTGCCAGCAGCTTAGATTCTTCCAGGGATAGTACAGATACGCAGTATTTT. It is translated as CASSLDSSRDSTDTQYF.

Only a few counts were recorded for this clonotype. The chain joins TRBV12-3 or TRBV12-4 to TRBJ2-5; D perhaps matches TRBD1 (5 bases). The V end lost 2 bases, the J end lost 2 bases, and 12 bases lay between the germline ends. The CDR3 totals 15 residues. The CDR3 nucleotides are TGTGCCAGCAGTTTAACAGGTTACTGGCAAGAGACCCAGTACTTC. This encodes CASSLTGYWQETQYF.

The chain joins TRBV4-2 to TRBJ2-6; D is unclear. The V gene's germline CDR1 is LGHNA and CDR2 YNFKEQ. The CDR3 spans 16 residues. V was cut by 1 base and J by 1 base, with 8 bases left in between. The CDR3 DNA sequence: TGTGCCAGCAGCCAAGGGCAGGTTTCTGGGGCCAACGTCCTGACTTTC. Encoded protein: CASSQGQVSGANVLTF.

This chain uses TRBV20-1 with TRBJ1-2, with D hard to call. V was trimmed by 5 bases and J by 0 bases, leaving 10 bases between them. Germline assignment: CDR1 DFQATT and CDR2 SNEGSKA (reference sequence). This CDR3 has 13 amino acids. CDR3 DNA: TGCAGTGCTCCGAGGGCTTCTAACTATGGCTACACCTTC. It specifies CSAPRASNYGYTF.

As regards this clonotype: A read error is possible here, since a much larger clone lies one base away. The V call is TRBV6-5, the J call TRBJ2-4; tentatively, D is TRBD1 (5 bases). The CDR3 length is 15 residues. The germline gives CDR1 MNHEY, CDR2 SVGAGI. In nucleotides, the CDR3 is TGTGTCAGCAGTTCCCTAAACCGCCAGGGAAACATTCAGTACTTC. Translated: CVSSSLNRQGNIQYF.

This clonotype was seen once. V gene TRBV20-1 combines with J gene TRBJ2-3, with TRBD2 identical over 7 bases. V dropped 4 bases and J dropped 0; count of bases not matched to a gene: 1. In germline, CDR1 is DFQATT, CDR2 SNEGSKA (reference sequence). The CDR3 sequence is 13 residues long. CDR3 nucleotides: TGCAGTGCTAATAGCGGGAGCACAGATACGCAGTATTTT. This sequence encodes CSANSGSTDTQYF.

The DNA for the CDR3 is TGCGCCAGCAGAAGGACGAGGAACACTGAAGCTTTCTTT. This gives the protein CASRRTRNTEAFF. The chain joins TRBV5-1 to TRBJ1-1, with D unclear. Per germline, CDR1 SGHRS and CDR2 YFSETQ. The CDR3 covers 13 residues. Trimming shortened V by 5 bases and J by 1 base, and 9 bases separated the two germline ends.

CDR3 amino acids: CAIGTGVLYGYTF. CDR3 in DNA: TGTGCCATCGGGACAGGGGTCCTCTATGGCTACACCTTC. The chain uses TRBV10-3 and TRBJ1-2; 10 bases agree with TRBD1. The CDR3 sequence is 13 residues long. The junction had 4 bases not matched to a gene; V was cut back by 8 bases and J by 4 bases. The germline V gene encodes CDR1 ENHRY and CDR2 SYGVKD.

The chain couples TRBV6-6 to TRBJ2-5; D is unclear. V dropped 6 bases and J dropped 0 bases, with 11 bases sitting between them. From germline, CDR1 is MNHNY and CDR2 SVGAGI (reference sequence). The CDR3 has 14 amino acids. This CDR3 reads CASSHNRDQETQYF. DNA for the CDR3: TGTGCCAGCAGCCACAACCGGGACCAAGAGACCCAGTACTTC.

This clonotype was seen a few times. The chain combines TRBV20-1 with TRBJ1-2; D possibly corresponds to TRBD1 (5 bases). V lost 0 bases and J lost 0, with 14 bases in between. The length of the CDR3 is 16 residues. Per germline, CDR1 DFQATT and CDR2 SNEGSKA (reference sequence). The DNA of the CDR3 is TGCAGTGCTAGAGATCATAACAGGATCGCTAACTATGGCTACACCTTC. Protein sequence: CSARDHNRIANYGYTF.